These 26 T cell receptor beta chains originate from one sample sequenced in a study of cytomegalovirus exposure and HLA in healthy donors. The PCR employed 60 Vbeta primers together with 13 Jbeta primers. Profiled with immunoSEQ multiplex PCR; TCRdb holds only in-frame clones, not every one. The repertoire holds about 110,000 clones, with over 70% as singletons. Sequenced input: PBMCs. Receptors were obtained from a man aged 25 to 40 in good health and CMV-seronegative.

This chain connects TRBV15 to TRBJ2-5, with 10 bases identical to TRBD2. V was pared by 3 bases and J by 5 bases, with 6 bases of the junction left unmatched. Germline CDR1 LNHNV, CDR2 YYDKDF (reference sequence). The CDR3 is made up of 15 amino acids. The CDR3 loop is CATSSASGGGETQYF. The CDR3 DNA reads TGTGCCACCAGCAGCGCTAGCGGGGGTGGGGAGACCCAGTACTTC.

The chain recombines TRBV14 with TRBJ2-1; maybe TRBD2 (5 bases). This CDR3 is 16 amino acids long. Trimming shortened V by 3 bases and J by 3 bases, and 15 bases separated the two germline ends. Germline V gives CDR1 SGHDN, CDR2 FVKESK. The CDR3 nucleotides read TGTGCCAGCAGCCAGTTCATGGGAGACGTCTACAATGAGCAGTTCTTC. Its protein is CASSQFMGDVYNEQFF.

This clone was seen a handful of times. The V and J genes are TRBV15 and TRBJ1-5, with TRBD1 matching over 7 bases. The CDR3 totals 15 residues. V lost 0 bases and J lost 4; bases outside the gene matches: 3. Germline-derived CDR1 and CDR2 are LNHNV and YYDKDF (reference sequence). The CDR3 loop reads CATSREQGLNQPQHF. CDR3 coding DNA: TGTGCCACCAGCAGAGAACAGGGGTTGAATCAGCCCCAGCATTTT. The full variable domain, completed using reference TRBV15 and TRBJ1-5, is DAMVIQNPRYQVTQFGKPVTLSCSQTLNHNVMYWYQQKSSQAPKLLFHYYDKDFNNEADTPDNFQSRRPNTSFCFLDIRSPGLGDTAMYLCATSREQGLNQPQHFGDGTRLSIL.

The chain joins TRBV2 to TRBJ1-5; D possibly corresponds to TRBD1 (5 bases). Germline V gene sequence: CDR1 SNHLY, CDR2 FYNNEI. V was cut by 6 bases and J by 5 bases, with 14 bases left in between. The CDR3 runs to 14 residues. In DNA form, the CDR3 reads TGTGCCAGCAGCCTCGTCCAGGGTGATCAGCCCCAGCATTTT. Its protein is CASSLVQGDQPQHF.

This chain joins TRBV19 and TRBJ1-1; D ambiguous. V was shortened by 6 bases and J by 8 bases, with 10 bases between the two germline ends. From germline, CDR1 is LNHDA and CDR2 SQIVND (reference sequence). CDR3 length equals 11 residues. The DNA for the CDR3 is TGTGCCAGTAGCCTTCTTATGGAAGCTTTCTTT. Translation gives CASSLLMEAFF.

V gene TRBV29-1 combines with J gene TRBJ2-7; 7 bases are a match to TRBD1. V lost 7 bases, J lost 0 bases, and 3 bases stayed unmatched. This CDR3 has 12 amino acids. Germline values: CDR1 SQVTM, CDR2 ANQGSEA. In DNA, the CDR3 is TGCAGCGCACGGGACAGCTCCTACGAGCAGTACTTC. Translated: CSARDSSYEQYF.

J is TRBJ2-5 and V is TRBV7-6, with D perhaps TRBD2 (6 bases). Trimming shortened V by 2 bases and J by 5 bases, and 15 bases separated the two germline ends. Germline CDR1 and CDR2: SGHVS and FNYEAQ. CDR3 length: 15 amino acids. The CDR3 sequence is CASSLIAAPGETQYF. The CDR3 nucleotides read TGTGCCAGCAGCTTAATAGCGGCCCCGGGGGAGACCCAGTACTTC.

This clone was seen only a few times. The chain links TRBV14 to TRBJ2-5; TRBD1 matches 7 bases. Germline V gene sequence: CDR1 SGHDN, CDR2 FVKESK. The CDR3 covers 17 residues. V dropped 1 base and J dropped 6; count of bases not matched to a gene: 14. CDR3 amino acids: CASSQGGTVRVLKTQYF. CDR3 sequence (DNA): TGTGCCAGCAGCCAAGGAGGGACAGTAAGGGTACTAAAGACCCAGTACTTC.

The chain joins TRBV29-1 to TRBJ2-3; 7 bases fit TRBD2. The CDR3 covers 13 residues. Germline V gene lookup returns CDR1 SQVTM and CDR2 ANQGSEA. V lost 7 bases, J lost 0 bases, and 4 bases stayed unmatched. The CDR3 DNA is TGCAGCGCCAGCGGGGAGAGCACAGATACGCAGTATTTT. Translating it yields CSASGESTDTQYF.

The chain is built from TRBV4-1 and TRBJ1-2; 8 nucleotides match TRBD1. This CDR3 is built from 16 residues. The V gene's germline CDR1 is MGHRA and CDR2 YSYEKL. J lost 4 bases, V lost 4 bases, and 11 bases had no gene match. The CDR3 here is CASSLVQGVSSYGYTF. Here the CDR3 DNA reads TGCGCCAGCAGCCTCGTACAGGGGGTCTCTTCCTATGGCTACACCTTC.

This clone was seen once. The CDR3 DNA reads TGTGCCAGCAGCTTGGGTACTACGCGGGTGGGTGAGCAGTACTTC. It translates to CASSLGTTRVGEQYF. The rearrangement uses TRBV5-6 and TRBJ2-7; tentatively, D is TRBD2 (5 bases). Trimming left V 0 bases short and J 7 bases short, with 17 bases between. Germline V gene lookup returns CDR1 SGHDT and CDR2 YYEEEE. The CDR3 contains 15 residues.

This clone was recorded only once. The CDR3 sequence: CASSLTGPGPSEKLFF. Here the CDR3 DNA reads TGTGCCAGCAGCCTCACAGGTCCCGGGCCATCGGAAAAACTGTTTTTT. The chain has TRBV14 and TRBJ1-4; a weak D match, TRBD1 (5 bases). V lost 4 bases to trimming and J lost 8 bases, with 20 bases between them. From germline, CDR1 is SGHDN and CDR2 FVKESK. The CDR3 has 16 residues.

This chain links TRBV10-2 with TRBJ2-1; perhaps TRBD2 as D (6 bases). Germline V gene lookup returns CDR1 WSHSY and CDR2 SAAADI. Between the trimmed V and J ends, which lost 4 bases and 0 bases, there was a span of 10 bases. The CDR3 runs to 15 residues. For the CDR3, the DNA is TGCGCCAGCAGTGTAGCCGGGGGCTCCTACAATGAGCAGTTCTTC. Protein: CASSVAGGSYNEQFF.

This clone was observed a handful of times. This chain joins TRBV5-6 and TRBJ1-1; D gene uncertain. Germline loops: CDR1 SGHDT, CDR2 YYEEEE. V was trimmed by 0 bases and J by 4 bases, leaving 7 bases between them. The CDR3 is made up of 13 amino acids. Here the CDR3 reads CASSLAPGTEAFF. As DNA, the CDR3 is TGTGCCAGCAGCTTGGCTCCGGGCACTGAAGCTTTCTTT.

This rearrangement joins TRBV29-1 to TRBJ2-5, with D perhaps TRBD2 (5 bases). The DNA matches TRBJ2-7 better at its end, which makes the J call doubtful. This CDR3 comprises 12 residues. Germline CDR1 and CDR2: SQVTM and ANQGSEA. CDR3 sequence (DNA): TGCAGCGTCCCCTCGGGCGGGCACGAGCAGTACTTC. This sequence encodes CSVPSGGHEQYF.

The chain is built from TRBV28 and TRBJ2-7; D not certain. Germline CDR1 MDHEN, CDR2 SYDVKM. The CDR3 is made up of 14 amino acids. The V and J ends lost 1 base and 3 bases respectively, with 10 bases between them. The CDR3 DNA is TGTGCCAGCAGTTTATTACTACCCCACTACGAGCAGTACTTC. This translates into CASSLLLPHYEQYF.

CDR3 nucleotide sequence: TGCAGCGTTGAGAGGGACTTCGGCTCTGGGGCCAACGTCCTGACTTTC. This codes for CSVERDFGSGANVLTF. J is TRBJ2-6 and V is TRBV29-1, with D maybe TRBD2 (6 bases). CDR1 SQVTM and CDR2 ANQGSEA come from the germline V gene. The V and J ends lost 3 bases and 0 bases respectively, with 12 bases between them. The CDR3 sequence is 16 residues long.

The gene calls are TRBV9 and TRBJ2-1; 8 bases are a match to TRBD2. Germline V CDR1 and CDR2: SGDLS, YYNGEE. V shed 5 bases, J shed 3 bases, and the junction held 7 bases outside the gene matches. CDR3 length: 15 amino acids. The CDR3 sequence: CASRAAGADYNEQFF. CDR3 nucleotides: TGTGCCAGCAGAGCAGCGGGGGCCGACTACAATGAGCAGTTCTTC.

The V call is TRBV5-6, the J call TRBJ2-7; 10 positions agree with TRBD2. CDR3 length equals 15 residues. The germline gives CDR1 SGHDT, CDR2 YYEEEE. Trimming at V came to 6 bases and at J to 4 bases, leaving 10 bases not matched to a gene. The CDR3 sequence: CASNTGAGGAYEQYF. CDR3 sequence (DNA): TGTGCCAGCAATACTGGAGCGGGGGGGGCTTACGAGCAGTACTTC. Combining the CDR3 with reference TRBV5-6 and TRBJ2-7 gives the whole variable domain DAGVTQSPTHLIKTRGQQVTLRCSPKSGHDTVSWYQQALGQGPQFIFQYYEEEERQRGNFPDRFSGHQFPNYSSELNVNALLLGDSALYLCASNTGAGGAYEQYFGPGTRLTVT.

J is TRBJ1-2 and V is TRBV5-1; D is perhaps TRBD1 (6 bases). V lost 4 bases, J lost 1 base, and 14 bases lay in between. The CDR3 is 15 residues long. Germline CDR1 reads SGHRS; CDR2 reads YFSETQ. Here the CDR3 reads CASSPGQEINYGYTF. The CDR3 coding sequence is TGCGCCAGCAGCCCGGGACAAGAGATTAACTATGGCTACACCTTC.

V usage is TRBV2 and J usage is TRBJ2-3; tentatively, D is TRBD1 (6 bases). The V end was cut by 7 bases, the J end by 5 bases, with 10 bases between. CDR3 length equals 12 residues. Germline CDR1 SNHLY, CDR2 FYNNEI. Here the CDR3 DNA reads TGTGCCAGCACCCAAGGGGGAGATACGCAGTATTTT. Its protein is CASTQGGDTQYF.

V gene TRBV11-2 combines with J gene TRBJ2-1; TRBD1 is a possible D gene (5 bases). The V end was cut by 3 bases, the J end by 0 bases, with 6 bases between. This CDR3 region has 14 residues. Germline V gene data show CDR1 as SGHAT and CDR2 as FQNNGV. CDR3 residues: CASSLDISYNEQFF. Written as DNA, the CDR3 is TGTGCCAGCAGCTTGGACATCTCCTACAATGAGCAGTTCTTC.

This rearrangement joins TRBV18 to TRBJ1-1; D perhaps matches TRBD1 (5 bases). The CDR3 extends over 13 amino acids. Germline assignment: CDR1 KGHSH and CDR2 LQKENI. Trimming left V 3 bases short and J 9 bases short, with 14 bases between. The CDR3 nucleotides are TGTGCCAGCTCACCTCCTGGGACTGATAAAGCTTTCTTT. This sequence encodes CASSPPGTDKAFF.

V and J are TRBV9 and TRBJ1-6; no clear D. The CDR3 spans 15 residues. CDR1 and CDR2 (germline): SGDLS, YYNGEE. V dropped 0 bases and J dropped 6 bases, with 10 bases sitting between them. The CDR3 sequence is CASSVDVLSNSPLHF. The CDR3 DNA reads as TGTGCCAGCAGCGTAGACGTACTGAGTAATTCACCCCTCCACTTT.

The V call is TRBV5-8, the J call TRBJ1-2, with D unclear. CDR1 is SGHTS and CDR2 is YDEGEE in the germline V gene. This CDR3 has 14 residues. V lost 0 bases, J lost 4 bases, and 10 bases lay in between. The CDR3 spells CASSLEYGIYGYTF. The CDR3 nucleotides read TGTGCCAGCAGCTTGGAATACGGGATCTATGGCTACACCTTC.

V is TRBV28 and J is TRBJ2-2; TRBD2 matches 10 bases. Trimming removed 3 bases from V and 4 bases from J; junction bases left unmatched: 5. Germline V gene sequence: CDR1 MDHEN, CDR2 SYDVKM. The CDR3 is made up of 16 amino acids. The chain's CDR3 is CASSFVLAGRTGELFF. The CDR3, as DNA: TGTGCCAGCAGTTTCGTACTAGCGGGACGCACCGGGGAGCTGTTTTTT.